This T cell receptor beta chain was identified in a study of blood T cell repertoires in COVID-19. Generated by immunoSEQ multiplex PCR, the TCRdb table keeps only in-frame clones and is missing some. Of approximately 310,000 clones listed, 85% are singletons. The study drew participants aged about 18 to 89 years from about two dozen US areas. Cohort allocation depended upon clinical history that participants reported. This sequence was found in a woman in her twenties or thirties who had been exposed to COVID-19. The sequenced material came from PBMCs or T cells enriched from blood (not recorded which).

CDR3 nucleotide sequence: TGTGCCAGCAGCTTTCGAGGCAGCACCTCCTACAATGAGCAGTTCTTC. Translated, it gives CASSFRGSTSYNEQFF. The chain combines TRBV12-1 with TRBJ2-1; TRBD2, the table's D call, lacks a check against the DNA. TRBV12-1 constitutes a pseudogene. The CDR3 has 16 amino acids.